The 12 T cell receptor beta chains presented below share a single source sample, sequenced in a study of OX40 agonist ivuxolimab in advanced cancers. TCRdb's table, derived via immunoSEQ multiplex PCR, lists solely in-frame clones and lacks some. Of about 100,000 clones in the sample, roughly nine tenths are singletons; the top ten hold more than 5.5%. Sample: CD4+ or CD8+ T cells sorted from blood, taken in a trial of the OX40 agonist ivuxolimab. These receptors all stem from an adult with an advanced solid tumor such as melanoma, head and neck, liver or kidney cancer.

The rearrangement joins TRBV7-2 to TRBJ2-7, with 7 bases aligning to TRBD2. J was trimmed by 2 bases and V by 0 bases; bases with no gene match: 4. Germline assignment: CDR1 SGHTA and CDR2 FQGNSA. The CDR3 covers 15 residues. CDR3 in DNA: TGTGCCAGCAGCTTAGCTGCTAGCGGAACCTACGAGCAGTACTTC. This sequence encodes CASSLAASGTYEQYF.

This clone was observed a few times. The rearrangement uses TRBV18 and TRBJ1-4; D is perhaps TRBD1 (6 bases). This CDR3 is 13 amino acids long. V was cut by 5 bases and J by 4 bases, with 8 bases left in between. Germline CDR1 KGHSH, CDR2 LQKENI. This CDR3 is CASSWDINEKLFF. The CDR3 DNA is TGTGCCAGCTCATGGGACATTAATGAAAAACTGTTTTTT. The full variable domain, with the rest looked up from reference TRBV18 and TRBJ1-4, is NAGVMQNPRHLVRRRGQEARLRCSPMKGHSHVYWYRQLPEEGLKFMVYLQKENIIDESGMPKERFSAEFPKEGPSILRIQQVVRGDSAAYFCASSWDINEKLFFGSGTQLSVL.

This clone was found once. The CDR3, as DNA: TGTGCCAGCAGCCTGATGACAGGAGCCGAGACCCAGTACTTC. This translates into CASSLMTGAETQYF. V gene TRBV14 combines with J gene TRBJ2-5, with a weak D call TRBD1 (6 bases). Germline V lookup: CDR1 SGHDN, CDR2 FVKESK. Trimming shortened V by 4 bases and J by 5 bases, and 14 bases separated the two germline ends. CDR3 length: 14 residues. The full variable domain, with the rest looked up from reference TRBV14 and TRBJ2-5, is EAGVTQFPSHSVIEKGQTVTLRCDPISGHDNLYWYRRVMGKEIKFLLHFVKESKQDESGMPNNRFLAERTGGTYSTLKVQPAELEDSGVYFCASSLMTGAETQYFGPGTRLLVL.

The chain carries TRBV7-9 and TRBJ2-3; D is ambiguous. Trimming stripped 5 bases from V and 6 bases from J, with 6 bases between. Germline V gene lookup returns CDR1 SEHNR and CDR2 FQNEAQ (reference sequence). The CDR3 runs to 11 residues. DNA for the CDR3: TGTGCCAGCAGCGCAAGGGATACGCAGTATTTT. Translated: CASSARDTQYF.

The chain recombines TRBV15 with TRBJ2-3; 11 nucleotides align to TRBD2. Germline CDR1 reads LNHNV; CDR2 reads YYDKDF (reference sequence). J was trimmed by 5 bases and V by 3 bases; bases with no gene match: 7. The CDR3 has 16 residues. The CDR3 here is CATSRGTSGLQDTQYF. In nucleotides, the CDR3 is TGTGCCACCAGCAGGGGGACTAGCGGTTTACAAGATACGCAGTATTTT. The variable domain in full, completed from reference TRBV15 and TRBJ2-3, reads DAMVIQNPRYQVTQFGKPVTLSCSQTLNHNVMYWYQQKSSQAPKLLFHYYDKDFNNEADTPDNFQSRRPNTSFCFLDIRSPGLGDTAMYLCATSRGTSGLQDTQYFGPGTRLTVL.

V gene TRBV7-9 combines with J gene TRBJ2-5, with D unresolved. CDR1 is SEHNR, CDR2 FQNEAQ, per germline (reference sequence). With 6 bases removed from V and 3 bases from J, the gap between germline ends came to 8 bases. The CDR3 contains 12 residues. The CDR3 here is CASRTFEETQYF. Written as DNA, the CDR3 is TGTGCCAGCAGGACCTTTGAAGAGACCCAGTACTTC.

This chain connects TRBV19 to TRBJ2-7, with 7 bases that match TRBD1. V was clipped by 2 bases and J by 7 bases; unmatched bases: 8. CDR3 length: 14 residues. Germline CDR1 reads LNHDA; CDR2 reads SQIVND (reference sequence). Here the CDR3 reads CASSISTGPGEQYF. The DNA of the CDR3 is TGTGCCAGTAGTATATCGACAGGGCCTGGGGAGCAGTACTTC.

This clone showed up just once. The chain carries TRBV30 and TRBJ2-6, with no clear D. Per the germline V gene, CDR1 is GTSNPN and CDR2 is SVGIG (reference sequence). The V end lost 2 bases, the J end lost 3 bases, and 14 bases lay between the germline ends. CDR3 length: 16 amino acids. This CDR3 is CAWSSGQLGGANVLTF. Written as DNA, the CDR3 is TGTGCCTGGAGTAGTGGGCAGCTAGGTGGGGCCAACGTCCTGACTTTC.

V and J are TRBV6-1 and TRBJ2-5; 7 nucleotides agree with TRBD2. The V gene end was trimmed by 4 bases and the J gene end by 0 bases; junction bases not matched to a gene: 2. The CDR3 has 14 amino acids. Germline V gene lookup returns CDR1 MNHNS and CDR2 SASEGT. CDR3 DNA: TGTGCCAGCAGTGCCGGGACTAACCAAGAGACCCAGTACTTC. Amino acids: CASSAGTNQETQYF.

The chain joins TRBV30 to TRBJ1-2; 7 positions match TRBD1. The CDR3 is 14 amino acids. The trim removed 1 base at V and 1 base at J, leaving 3 bases unmatched. Germline V gene sequence: CDR1 GTSNPN, CDR2 SVGIG (reference sequence). CDR3 sequence: CAWSANRGNYGYTF. DNA for the CDR3: TGTGCCTGGAGTGCCAACAGGGGTAACTATGGCTACACCTTC.

This clone appeared a few times. The chain is built from TRBV6-5 and TRBJ1-1; the match to TRBD1 covers 8 bases. The CDR3 is 14 amino acids. Germline V gene sequence: CDR1 MNHEY, CDR2 SVGAGI. Trimming at V came to 5 bases and at J to 1 base, leaving 3 bases not matched to a gene. The CDR3 protein is CASSGQGWNTEAFF. In DNA form, the CDR3 reads TGTGCCAGCAGTGGACAGGGTTGGAACACTGAAGCTTTCTTT.

This clone was seen only a few times. V and J are TRBV7-9 and TRBJ2-5, with D unclear. V dropped 5 bases and J dropped 3 bases, with 16 bases sitting between them. This CDR3 comprises 15 residues. Germline CDR1 reads SEHNR; CDR2 reads FQNEAQ (reference sequence). The CDR3 here is CASSTPLTIKETQYF. Written as DNA, the CDR3 is TGTGCCAGCAGCACCCCCCTTACAATCAAAGAGACCCAGTACTTC.